The rows below give T cell receptor beta chains drawn from one sample of a study of cytomegalovirus exposure and HLA in healthy donors. Libraries were prepared by immunoSEQ multiplex PCR; TCRdb keeps only in-frame clonotypes and omits some of them. The sample has roughly 190,000 clones; 79% are singletons. The material sequenced was PBMCs. These receptors were collected from a girl between 10 and 17 years old in good health and CMV-seropositive. CDR3s include the opening cysteine and the closing phenylalanine or tryptophan. D genes are given only for firm matches. Expanded clones are given a class, and other clones once, few, many or no size at all.

J gene: TRBJ2-2; V gene: TRBV7-2; clone size: .; D gene: TRBD2; CDR3 DNA: TGTGCCAGCAGCTTATCCGGACTAGCGGGGGGGAGGTCCGGGGAGCTGTTTTTT; CDR3 protein: CASSLSGLAGGRSGELFF
J gene: TRBJ2-3; V gene: TRBV4-1; clone size: .; D gene: .; CDR3 DNA: TGCGCCAGCAGCCAAGTGAGGGGAGGAGGAGATACGCAGTATTTT; CDR3 protein: CASSQVRGGGDTQYF
J gene: TRBJ2-1; V gene: TRBV5-1; clone size: .; D gene: TRBD2; CDR3 DNA: TGCGCCAGCAGCTGGACTAGCGGGGGGGGGTACAATGAGCAGTTCTTC; CDR3 protein: CASSWTSGGGYNEQFF
J gene: TRBJ2-1; V gene: TRBV5-1; clone size: .; D gene: TRBD2; CDR3 DNA: TGCGCCAGCAGCATAGCGGGGGGCCACAATGAGCAGTTCTTC; CDR3 protein: CASSIAGGHNEQFF
J gene: TRBJ2-7; V gene: TRBV11-3; clone size: .; D gene: .; CDR3 DNA: TGTGCCAGCAGCTCCACAGATTCCTACGAGCAGTACTTC; CDR3 protein: CASSSTDSYEQYF
J gene: TRBJ1-2; V gene: TRBV29-1; clone size: .; D gene: .; CDR3 DNA: TGCAGCGCTCAACTTACAGGGATACCTAACTATGGCTACACCTTC; CDR3 protein: CSAQLTGIPNYGYTF
J gene: TRBJ2-7; V gene: TRBV5-4; clone size: .; D gene: TRBD1; CDR3 DNA: TGTGCCAGCAGCTTAGAGGCAGGGGGATTTAATTCGTACGAGCAGTACTTC; CDR3 protein: CASSLEAGGFNSYEQYF
J gene: TRBJ1-4; V gene: TRBV18; clone size: .; D gene: .; CDR3 DNA: TGTGCCAGCTCACCTGCGGGGGCAGTTGAAAAACTGTTTTTT; CDR3 protein: CASSPAGAVEKLFF
J gene: TRBJ1-6; V gene: TRBV19; clone size: .; D gene: TRBD1; CDR3 DNA: TGTGCCAGTAGTACCGCGACAGGGATTAATTCACCCCTCCACTTT; CDR3 protein: CASSTATGINSPLHF
J gene: TRBJ2-5; V gene: TRBV4-3; clone size: once; D gene: TRBD2; CDR3 DNA: TGCGCCAGCAGCCACTCATTTGGACTAGCGGGGAGACAACAAGAGACCCAGTACTTC; CDR3 protein: CASSHSFGLAGRQQETQYF
J gene: TRBJ1-1; V gene: TRBV4-3; clone size: few; D gene: TRBD1; CDR3 DNA: TGCGCCAGCAGCCAAGATCGACAGGGGGACGCTGAAGCTTTCTTT; CDR3 protein: CASSQDRQGDAEAFF
J gene: TRBJ2-3; V gene: TRBV9; clone size: .; D gene: TRBD1; CDR3 DNA: TGTGCCAGCAGCACTAGGGGGCAGAACACAGATACGCAGTATTTT; CDR3 protein: CASSTRGQNTDTQYF
J gene: TRBJ1-2; V gene: TRBV4-3; clone size: .; D gene: .; CDR3 DNA: TGCGCCAGCAGCCAAGGACCGGGAGCTAACTATGGCTACACCTTC; CDR3 protein: CASSQGPGANYGYTF
J gene: TRBJ2-7; V gene: TRBV9; clone size: few; D gene: TRBD2; CDR3 DNA: TGTGCCAGCAGCGTAGGGACTAGCGGAACATTCTACGAGCAGTACTTC; CDR3 protein: CASSVGTSGTFYEQYF
J gene: TRBJ2-3; V gene: TRBV5-4; clone size: .; D gene: .; CDR3 DNA: TGTGCCAGCAGAACGGACTACGAGGGCACAGATACGCAGTATTTT; CDR3 protein: CASRTDYEGTDTQYF
J gene: TRBJ1-2; V gene: TRBV25-1; clone size: .; D gene: .; CDR3 DNA: TGTGCCAGCAGTGATGCCCAGCGACCGTACCATGGCTACACCTTC; CDR3 protein: CASSDAQRPYHGYTF
J gene: TRBJ2-5; V gene: TRBV7-2; clone size: .; D gene: TRBD1; CDR3 DNA: TGTGCCAGCAGCTTAGGGACAGGGTACCAAGAGACCCAGTACTTC; CDR3 protein: CASSLGTGYQETQYF
J gene: TRBJ1-1; V gene: TRBV10-2; clone size: .; D gene: TRBD1; CDR3 DNA: TGCGCCAGCAGTGGAGTTCTTTACCCGGGACAGCCGGGGACTGAAGCTTTCTTT; CDR3 protein: CASSGVLYPGQPGTEAFF
J gene: TRBJ2-7; V gene: TRBV11-2; clone size: .; D gene: .; CDR3 DNA: TGTGCCAGCAGCCGTCTAGGTCCCTGGCAGTACTTC; CDR3 protein: CASSRLGPWQYF
J gene: TRBJ2-1; V gene: TRBV6-4; clone size: .; D gene: .; CDR3 DNA: TGTGCCAGCAGTGACTGGAAGAGAGGGAAACACAATGAGCAGTTCTTC; CDR3 protein: CASSDWKRGKHNEQFF
J gene: TRBJ2-5; V gene: TRBV4-3; clone size: .; D gene: TRBD2; CDR3 DNA: TGCGCCAGCAGCCAATCTAGCGGGGGGGGGTGGGAGACCCAGTACTTC; CDR3 protein: CASSQSSGGGWETQYF
J gene: TRBJ1-5; V gene: TRBV2; clone size: .; D gene: .; CDR3 DNA: TGTGCCAGCAGTAGAGAGGCTGACAATCAGCCCCAGCATTTT; CDR3 protein: CASSREADNQPQHF
J gene: TRBJ1-6; V gene: TRBV10-2; clone size: .; D gene: .; CDR3 DNA: TGCGCCAGCAGTGAGCTATCACCCCTCCACTTT; CDR3 protein: CASSELSPLHF
J gene: TRBJ2-5; V gene: TRBV11-2; clone size: .; D gene: .; CDR3 DNA: TGTGCCAGCAGCCGGTCGGCAGAGGGCCAAGAGACCCAGTACTTC; CDR3 protein: CASSRSAEGQETQYF
J gene: TRBJ2-3; V gene: TRBV9; clone size: .; D gene: TRBD2; CDR3 DNA: TGTGCCAGCAGCGAGTTACTGAAACTAGCGGGGGGCGAAATCGGAGATACGCAGTATTTT; CDR3 protein: CASSELLKLAGGEIGDTQYF
J gene: TRBJ2-3; V gene: TRBV7-2; clone size: .; D gene: .; CDR3 DNA: TGTGCCAGCAGCCCCAGTTCGTTTATTACAGATACGCAGTATTTT; CDR3 protein: CASSPSSFITDTQYF
J gene: TRBJ2-1; V gene: TRBV11-3; clone size: .; D gene: .; CDR3 DNA: TGTGCCAGCAGCTTAGCTTATGGGGGGAGGAATGAGCAGTTCTTC; CDR3 protein: CASSLAYGGRNEQFF
J gene: TRBJ1-6; V gene: TRBV7-8; clone size: .; D gene: .; CDR3 DNA: TGTGCCAGCAGCTTAGTCGGCAGGGTGGTCGTGCATTCACCCCTCCACTTT; CDR3 protein: CASSLVGRVVVHSPLHF
J gene: TRBJ2-5; V gene: TRBV4-1; clone size: .; D gene: .; CDR3 DNA: TGCGCCAGCAGCCAAGCCCTTGGGGGGTCCATTTCTTCGACCCAGTACTTC; CDR3 protein: CASSQALGGSISSTQYF
J gene: TRBJ1-1; V gene: TRBV5-6; clone size: .; D gene: .; CDR3 DNA: TGTGCCAGCAGCCTGGCCCAGGAACACACTGAAGCTTTCTTT; CDR3 protein: CASSLAQEHTEAFF
J gene: TRBJ1-3; V gene: TRBV11-2; clone size: once; D gene: .; CDR3 DNA: TGTGCCAGCAGCCAACAGGGACCGGGAAACACCATATATTTT; CDR3 protein: CASSQQGPGNTIYF
J gene: TRBJ1-1; V gene: TRBV7-2; clone size: .; D gene: .; CDR3 DNA: TGTGCCAGCAGCTTCGGACACACGAACACTGAAGCTTTCTTT; CDR3 protein: CASSFGHTNTEAFF
J gene: TRBJ1-1; V gene: TRBV7-6; clone size: .; D gene: TRBD1; CDR3 DNA: TGTGCCAGCAGCATGGGACAGAGGAACACTGAAGCTTTCTTT; CDR3 protein: CASSMGQRNTEAFF
J gene: TRBJ1-6; V gene: TRBV10-3; clone size: .; D gene: TRBD1; CDR3 DNA: TGTGCCATCAGTGAGTCGACAGGGGCAGGTTCACCCCTCCACTTT; CDR3 protein: CAISESTGAGSPLHF
J gene: TRBJ1-1; V gene: TRBV4-1; clone size: .; D gene: TRBD1; CDR3 DNA: TGCGCCAGCAGCCAAGTGGCCTACAGGGGGCCTTTGAAAGCTTTCTTT; CDR3 protein: CASSQVAYRGPLKAFF
J gene: TRBJ1-1; V gene: TRBV4-1; clone size: .; D gene: .; CDR3 DNA: TGCGCCAGCAGCCAGTTAATGGGGGGTAAAGCTTTCTTT; CDR3 protein: CASSQLMGGKAFF
J gene: TRBJ1-2; V gene: TRBV7-2; clone size: .; D gene: .; CDR3 DNA: TGTGCCAGCAGCTTAGGTCGGGATCGGGGCTACACCTTC; CDR3 protein: CASSLGRDRGYTF
J gene: TRBJ1-1; V gene: TRBV7-9; clone size: .; D gene: .; CDR3 DNA: TGTGCCAGCAGCCTCCCCGGAGTGAGGGCATCCACTGAAGCTTTCTTT; CDR3 protein: CASSLPGVRASTEAFF
J gene: TRBJ2-2; V gene: TRBV5-4; clone size: .; D gene: TRBD1; CDR3 DNA: TGTGCCAGCAGCAACCGGGACAGGGTTGACACCGGGGAGCTGTTTTTT; CDR3 protein: CASSNRDRVDTGELFF
J gene: TRBJ1-1; V gene: TRBV14; clone size: .; D gene: TRBD1; CDR3 DNA: TGTGCCAGCAGCCTGGACAGGGGCCGGAACACTGAAGCTTTCTTT; CDR3 protein: CASSLDRGRNTEAFF
J gene: TRBJ1-1; V gene: TRBV6-1; clone size: .; D gene: .; CDR3 DNA: TGTGCCAGCAGTGAGGTCGTGCAGTTTGAAGCTTTCTTT; CDR3 protein: CASSEVVQFEAFF
J gene: TRBJ2-2; V gene: TRBV19; clone size: .; D gene: TRBD1; CDR3 DNA: TGTGCCAGTAGTATTGCGGACAGGGGGCGTGACGGGGAGCTGTTTTTT; CDR3 protein: CASSIADRGRDGELFF
J gene: TRBJ2-5; V gene: TRBV6-5; clone size: few; D gene: .; CDR3 DNA: TGTGCCAGCAGTCCAACAATTCAAGAGACCCAGTACTTC; CDR3 protein: CASSPTIQETQYF
J gene: TRBJ1-1; V gene: TRBV7-2; clone size: .; D gene: .; CDR3 DNA: TGTGCCAGCGGCACAGGGTCCCCTGAAGCTTTCTTT; CDR3 protein: CASGTGSPEAFF
J gene: TRBJ2-3; V gene: TRBV27; clone size: .; D gene: TRBD2; CDR3 DNA: TGTGCCAGCGGTTGGGGACTAGCGCCCCGAGATACGCAGTATTTT; CDR3 protein: CASGWGLAPRDTQYF
J gene: TRBJ1-1; V gene: TRBV6-6; clone size: .; D gene: .; CDR3 DNA: TGTGCCAGCAGTTACGGGGCGGTGAACACTGAAGCTTTCTTT; CDR3 protein: CASSYGAVNTEAFF
J gene: TRBJ1-2; V gene: TRBV25-1; clone size: .; D gene: .; CDR3 DNA: TGTGCCAGCAGTGAACCTCGGCAGGGTTGTTATGGCTACACCTTC; CDR3 protein: CASSEPRQGCYGYTF
J gene: TRBJ2-5; V gene: TRBV2; clone size: .; D gene: TRBD2; CDR3 DNA: TGTGCCAGCAGGCCGGGACTAGCGGGGAGCGAGACCCAGTACTTC; CDR3 protein: CASRPGLAGSETQYF